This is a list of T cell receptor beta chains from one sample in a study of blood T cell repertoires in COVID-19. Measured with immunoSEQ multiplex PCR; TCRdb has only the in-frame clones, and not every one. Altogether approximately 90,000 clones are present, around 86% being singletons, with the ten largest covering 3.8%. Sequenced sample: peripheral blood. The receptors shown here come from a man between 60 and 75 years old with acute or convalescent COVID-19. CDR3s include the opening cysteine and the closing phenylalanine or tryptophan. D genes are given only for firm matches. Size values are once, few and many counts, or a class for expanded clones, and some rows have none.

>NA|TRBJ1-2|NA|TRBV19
TGTGCCAGTAGTGTCACATCCTATGGCTACACCTTC
CASSVTSYGYTF
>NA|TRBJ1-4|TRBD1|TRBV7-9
TGTGCCAGCAGCGAAGGACAGGATAATGAAAAACTGTTTTTT
CASSEGQDNEKLFF
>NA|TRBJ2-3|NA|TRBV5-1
TGCGCCAGCAGCGACCCTAGCGGCACAGATACGCAGTATTTT
CASSDPSGTDTQYF
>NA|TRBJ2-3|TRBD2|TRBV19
TGTGCCAGTAGCCTCCAGGGACTAGCGGGAGGGCCTGATACGCAGTATTTT
CASSLQGLAGGPDTQYF
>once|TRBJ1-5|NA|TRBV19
TGTGCCAGTAGTCGCAGGGGATGGGGCAATCAGCCCCAGCATTTT
CASSRRGWGNQPQHF
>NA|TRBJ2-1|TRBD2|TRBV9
TGTGCCAGCAGCGTAGGTCCTAGGGGACTAGCGGCCTACAATGAGCAGTTCTTC
CASSVGPRGLAAYNEQFF
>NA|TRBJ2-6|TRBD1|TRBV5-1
TGCGCCAGCAGCTTGACCGGGACAGGCCCCTCTGGGGCCAACGTCCTGACTTTC
CASSLTGTGPSGANVLTF
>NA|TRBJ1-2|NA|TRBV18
TGTGCCAGCTCACCGGCCGTAGGGGTTGGCTACACCTTC
CASSPAVGVGYTF
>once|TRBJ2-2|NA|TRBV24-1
TGTGCCACCAGCGGGCAGGGGAACACCGGGGAGCTGTTTTTT
CATSGQGNTGELFF
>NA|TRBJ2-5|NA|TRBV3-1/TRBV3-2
TGTGCCAGCAGCCAATCGACTCCCTGGACCCAGTACTTC
CASSQSTPWTQYF
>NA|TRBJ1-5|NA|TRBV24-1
TGTGCCACCAGTGATGTTGACACGAGCAATCAGCCCCAGCATTTT
CATSDVDTSNQPQHF